This T cell receptor (beta chain) derives from a study of T cell repertoires in cytomegalovirus infection (dated by TCRdb to the late 2010s). About the study as a whole: Peptide stimulations targeted recently identified HLA-C-restricted CMV epitopes, whose presentation resists viral immunomodulation, together with well-studied HLA-B-restricted epitopes. The HLA type of each donor mattered for the analysis, because public TCR beta signatures pointed to carriage of CMV infection along with the matching HLA type. The research as a whole found: In both this cohort and an independent roughly 350-donor cohort, the cumulative frequency of public TCR beta family members distinguished carriers of CMV infection plus the relevant HLA type. The ex vivo response was dominated by HLA-C-restricted CMV-specific TCR beta clonotypes, and the single most frequent clonotype in two of eight donors was supplied by these HLA-C-restricted clonotypes.

The treatment or condition label on this specimen signifies: in vitro stimulation with specific CMV peptide epitopes to enrich CMV-specific T cells. Sequencer: Illumina HiSeq 1500. Using fastp at Q25 and MiXCR, TCRdb reprocessed the public reads and kept productive beta chains. Every entry covers one CDR3 protein and lists the most common genes and DNA from its rows. The sample includes roughly 920,000 distinct CDR3 sequences, with 31% observed a single time. Of the sample, over 11% is held by the ten largest clones. A word on this clonotype: Its antigen is unknown. The sample holds no much larger clone one base away, and base qualities are not on file.

The CDR1 and CDR2 encoded by the germline V gene are LGHNA and YSLEER. The CDR3 contains 15 residues, cysteine and phenylalanine counted. The read is trimmed to its CDR3 DNA, 45 bases read in frame from base 1. V is trimmed back by 3 bases and J by 3 bases, and the junction contains 6 bases that no gene match accounts for. The chain couples TRBV4-3 to TRBJ2-3; 7 central bases correspond to TRBD2. Here the sequenced sample was cultured CD8+ T cells from PBMCs, taken from culture after CMV antigen stimulation. The receptor comes from a human donor in good health (CMV status not recorded). Some clones in this sample may be carry-over from other donors' samples. CDR3 reads: CASSHQGGKTDTQYF. The DNA sequence follows: TGCGCCAGCAGCCACCAGGGAGGGAAGACAGATACGCAGTATTTT.